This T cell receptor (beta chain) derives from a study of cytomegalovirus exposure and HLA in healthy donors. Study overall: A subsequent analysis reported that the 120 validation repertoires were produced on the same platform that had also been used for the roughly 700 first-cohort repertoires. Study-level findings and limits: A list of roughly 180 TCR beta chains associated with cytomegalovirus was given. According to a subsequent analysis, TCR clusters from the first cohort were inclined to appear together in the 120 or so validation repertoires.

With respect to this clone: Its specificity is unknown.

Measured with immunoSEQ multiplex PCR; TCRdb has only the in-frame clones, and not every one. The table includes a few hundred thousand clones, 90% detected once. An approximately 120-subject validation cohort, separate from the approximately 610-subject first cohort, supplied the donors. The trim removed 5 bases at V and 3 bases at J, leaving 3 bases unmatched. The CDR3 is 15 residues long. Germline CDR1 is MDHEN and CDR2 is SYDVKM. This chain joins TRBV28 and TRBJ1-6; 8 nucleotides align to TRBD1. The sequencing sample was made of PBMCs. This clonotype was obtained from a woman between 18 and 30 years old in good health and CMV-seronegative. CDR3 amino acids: CASSLDRVYNSPLHF. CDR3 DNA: TGTGCCAGCAGTCTGGACAGGGTCTATAATTCACCCCTCCACTTT.